The 13 T cell receptor beta chains given below trace back to one sample, sequenced in a study of Ad26.COV2.S vaccination and SARS-CoV-2 variants. Repertoires were generated with immunoSEQ multiplex PCR, while TCRdb's copy carries only in-frame clones and drops some. The sample includes hundreds of thousands of clones, 83% of them seen just once. The treatment was: roughly 20 received Ad26.COV2.S at low or high dose, single or two shots; roughly 5 received placebo; per-sample allocation not given. Collection of samples fell on day 63 after the first vaccine or placebo injection. Sample: peripheral blood, taken in a trial of Ad26.COV2.S vaccine versus placebo. These receptors were obtained from a person between 18 and 65 years old who received the Ad26.COV2.S COVID-19 vaccine or a placebo.

This clone was detected a few times. The chain has TRBV10-1 and TRBJ2-3; 9 positions match TRBD2. CDR1 and CDR2 (germline): WNHNN, SYGVQD (reference sequence). The CDR3 is 16 amino acids. V lost 2 bases, J lost 5 bases, and 8 bases stayed unmatched. The CDR3, as DNA: TGCGCCAGCAGTGAGCGTCGGTTAGCGGGAGTAGATACGCAGTATTTT. This translates into CASSERRLAGVDTQYF.

This chain links TRBV19 with TRBJ2-3; unclear D gene. The germline V and J ends were trimmed by 5 bases and 0 bases, with 6 bases remaining between them. CDR1 is LNHDA, CDR2 SQIVND, per germline (reference sequence). This CDR3 is 13 amino acids long. The DNA of the CDR3 is TGTGCCAGTAGTTCCTTTAGCACAGATACGCAGTATTTT. Translation gives CASSSFSTDTQYF.

The V call is TRBV10-1, the J call TRBJ2-1; 7 bases match TRBD2. Germline V gene sequence: CDR1 WNHNN, CDR2 SYGVQD (reference sequence). The CDR3 extends over 13 amino acids. V dropped 6 bases and J dropped 9; count of bases not matched to a gene: 8. The DNA of the CDR3 is TGCGCCAGCAGCCTACTAGCGTCAGGTGAGCAGTTCTTC. Protein sequence: CASSLLASGEQFF.

The rearrangement uses TRBV7-9 and TRBJ1-2, with 9 nucleotides matching TRBD1. V dropped 8 bases and J dropped 7; count of bases not matched to a gene: 8. The CDR3 spans 13 residues. CDR1 is SEHNR, CDR2 FQNEAQ, per germline (reference sequence). The DNA of the CDR3 is TGTGCCAGCGAGCCGGGACAGGGAGGTGGCTACACCTTC. Protein sequence: CASEPGQGGGYTF.

The rearrangement joins TRBV20-1 to TRBJ1-2; no firm D call. CDR1 and CDR2 (germline): DFQATT, SNEGSKA (reference sequence). The CDR3 spans 11 residues. V lost 3 bases and J lost 8, with 10 bases in between. CDR3 loop: CSARTSRGYTF. The CDR3 DNA sequence: TGCAGTGCTAGGACATCGAGGGGCTACACCTTC.

The chain carries TRBV12-5 and TRBJ2-3; no clear D gene. Germline CDR1 LGHNT, CDR2 FRNRAP. The CDR3 contains 15 residues. V lost 2 bases to trimming and J lost 2 bases, with 11 bases between them. CDR3 nucleotides: TGTGCTAGTGGTTTGCCCCACAGATACACAGATACGCAGTATTTT. Translated, it gives CASGLPHRYTDTQYF.

The CDR3 reads CASSLSPGTGYTF. CDR3 bases: TGCGCCAGCAGCTTGTCTCCAGGAACTGGCTACACCTTC. The chain carries TRBV5-1 and TRBJ1-2; D uncertain. Per the germline V gene, CDR1 is SGHRS and CDR2 is YFSETQ. This CDR3 comprises 13 residues. Trimming shortened V by 1 base and J by 7 bases, and 11 bases separated the two germline ends.

This clone has only a few counts. CDR3 nucleotides: TGTGCCAGCAGCCCCGGGACAGGGATCCGAGAGACCCAGTACTTC. It codes for CASSPGTGIRETQYF. The rearrangement links TRBV11-3 to TRBJ2-5; 9 nucleotides agree with TRBD1. CDR1 SGHNT and CDR2 YENEEA come from the germline V gene. The CDR3 totals 15 residues. With 5 bases clipped from V and 4 bases from J, the junction kept 8 bases outside the gene matches.

The rearrangement uses TRBV6-5 and TRBJ2-1, with 7 bases matching TRBD1. Germline V gene data show CDR1 as MNHEY and CDR2 as SVGAGI. The ends lost 2 bases at V and 5 bases at J; junction bases unmatched: 3. There are 14 residues in the CDR3. As DNA, the CDR3 is TGTGCCAGCAGTTACCGGGACAGTAACAATGAGCAGTTCTTC. It codes for CASSYRDSNNEQFF.

The chain links TRBV19 to TRBJ2-7; D gene ambiguous. The V gene's germline CDR1 is LNHDA and CDR2 SQIVND (reference sequence). The CDR3 spans 15 residues. The ends were cut back, 3 bases at V and 3 bases at J, with 15 bases in the middle. The CDR3 protein is CASSMGWGFSYEQYF. DNA for the CDR3: TGTGCCAGTAGTATGGGCTGGGGTTTTAGCTACGAGCAGTACTTC. Variable domain in full (rest from reference TRBV19 and TRBJ2-7): DGGITQSPKYLFRKEGQNVTLSCEQNLNHDAMYWYRQDPGQGLRLIYYSQIVNDFQKGDIAEGYSVSREKKESFPLTVTSAQKNPTAFYLCASSMGWGFSYEQYFGPGTRLTVT.

CDR3 protein: CAIGSFMNTEAFF. As DNA, the CDR3 is TGTGCCATCGGGAGTTTCATGAACACTGAAGCTTTCTTT. V usage is TRBV6-5 and J usage is TRBJ1-1; D remains unclear. V gave up 10 bases and J gave up 0 bases, with 12 bases separating them. The germline V gene has CDR1 MNHEY and CDR2 SVGAGI. CDR3 length equals 13 residues.

The chain has TRBV7-2 and TRBJ2-7; a weak D match, TRBD2 (6 bases). The CDR3 runs to 15 residues. Per germline, CDR1 SGHTA and CDR2 FQGNSA. With 6 bases removed from V and 0 bases from J, the gap between germline ends came to 15 bases. In DNA form, the CDR3 reads TGTGCCAGCAGTTCCTTTGGGGGGAGCTCCTACGAGCAGTACTTC. It translates to CASSSFGGSSYEQYF.

The genes are TRBV25-1 and TRBJ1-1, with D perhaps matching TRBD1 (5 bases). CDR3 length: 14 amino acids. CDR1 is MGHDK, CDR2 SYGVNS, per germline. The V end lost 6 bases, the J end lost 5 bases, and 16 bases lay between the germline ends. The CDR3 loop reads CASRARPGGTEAFF. The CDR3 DNA follows: TGTGCCAGCAGGGCTCGACCGGGGGGGACTGAAGCTTTCTTT.